A selection of T cell receptor beta chains follows, all from one sample in a study of cytomegalovirus exposure and HLA in healthy donors. Repertoires were generated with immunoSEQ multiplex PCR, while TCRdb's copy carries only in-frame clones and drops some. This sample's clone table lists about 130,000 clones. Sample: PBMCs. The receptors derive from a woman aged 55 to 70 in good health and CMV-seronegative. Each CDR3 is given with its conserved first and last residue. D genes are given only for firm matches.

d_gene: TRBD2; j_gene: TRBJ2-7; v_gene: TRBV11-2; CDR3nt: TGTGCCAGCAGGAGCGGGAGGGGTCACGAGCAGTACTTC; CDR3aa: CASRSGRGHEQYF
d_gene: TRBD1; j_gene: TRBJ1-2; v_gene: TRBV2; CDR3nt: TGTGCCAGCACCCAGGGGGACGGTGGCTACACCTTC; CDR3aa: CASTQGDGGYTF
d_gene: NA; j_gene: TRBJ2-7; v_gene: TRBV10-1; CDR3nt: TGCGCCAGCAGTGCAGGGTTGGGGTACGAGCAGTACTTC; CDR3aa: CASSAGLGYEQYF
d_gene: NA; j_gene: TRBJ2-7; v_gene: TRBV11-2; CDR3nt: TGTGCCAGCAGCTTATACGACAGCTCCTACGAGCAGTACTTC; CDR3aa: CASSLYDSSYEQYF
d_gene: NA; j_gene: TRBJ1-5; v_gene: TRBV28; CDR3nt: TGTGCCAGCAGTTTCACCGGACAGCTGAATCAGCCCCAGCATTTT; CDR3aa: CASSFTGQLNQPQHF
d_gene: NA; j_gene: TRBJ2-7; v_gene: TRBV7-9; CDR3nt: TGTGCCAGCAGCTTAGGAGGCGTTAGCTCCTACGAGCAGTACTTC; CDR3aa: CASSLGGVSSYEQYF
d_gene: NA; j_gene: TRBJ1-6; v_gene: TRBV5-4; CDR3nt: TGTGCCAGCAGCTTGGCCGGGGTAGGCTTACCCCTCCACTTT; CDR3aa: CASSLAGVGLPLHF
d_gene: NA; j_gene: TRBJ2-7; v_gene: TRBV2; CDR3nt: TGTGCCAGCGGCGCGGACTCCTACGAGCAGTACTTC; CDR3aa: CASGADSYEQYF
d_gene: TRBD1; j_gene: TRBJ2-4; v_gene: TRBV4-1; CDR3nt: TGCGCCAGCAGCCACGACCTAGGGACAGCCGAACTAGCCAAAAACATTCAGTACTTC; CDR3aa: CASSHDLGTAELAKNIQYF
d_gene: TRBD1; j_gene: TRBJ1-6; v_gene: TRBV6-1; CDR3nt: TGTGCCAGCGTTGGACAGGGGCGCTCACCCCTCCACTTT; CDR3aa: CASVGQGRSPLHF
d_gene: NA; j_gene: TRBJ1-5; v_gene: TRBV12-5; CDR3nt: TGTGCTAGTGGTTCGAGGGGAGCGGGGTTTGTGAGCAATCAGCCCCAGCATTTT; CDR3aa: CASGSRGAGFVSNQPQHF
d_gene: NA; j_gene: TRBJ1-1; v_gene: TRBV6-6; CDR3nt: TGTGCCAGCAGTAAGGGGTCTCTCATGAACACTGAAGCTTTCTTT; CDR3aa: CASSKGSLMNTEAFF
d_gene: NA; j_gene: TRBJ2-2; v_gene: TRBV6-1; CDR3nt: TGTGCCAGCATCCCTAGTCTTTCCACCGGGGAGCTGTTTTTT; CDR3aa: CASIPSLSTGELFF
d_gene: NA; j_gene: TRBJ2-3; v_gene: TRBV29-1; CDR3nt: TGCAGCGTTAATCCTACGGGGACAGATACGCAGTATTTT; CDR3aa: CSVNPTGTDTQYF
d_gene: NA; j_gene: TRBJ1-5; v_gene: TRBV2; CDR3nt: TGTGCCAGCAGTACTGAGGGCAATCAGCCCCAGCATTTT; CDR3aa: CASSTEGNQPQHF
d_gene: TRBD2; j_gene: TRBJ2-5; v_gene: TRBV2; CDR3nt: TGTGCCAGCAGACCGTGGACTAGCGGGTCGGAGACCCAGTACTTC; CDR3aa: CASRPWTSGSETQYF
d_gene: TRBD1; j_gene: TRBJ1-2; v_gene: TRBV28; CDR3nt: TGTGCCAGCAGCCAGGGACAGGGCATAGGCTACACCTTC; CDR3aa: CASSQGQGIGYTF
d_gene: TRBD2; j_gene: TRBJ2-7; v_gene: TRBV28; CDR3nt: TGTGCCAGCAGTTTATTCCGCGGACTAGCGGTAAGCTCCTACGAGCAGTACTTC; CDR3aa: CASSLFRGLAVSSYEQYF
d_gene: NA; j_gene: TRBJ1-2; v_gene: TRBV2; CDR3nt: TGTGCCAGCAGTGAAAAAGCGACAGGTATCGGCTACACCTTC; CDR3aa: CASSEKATGIGYTF
d_gene: NA; j_gene: TRBJ2-1; v_gene: TRBV5-4; CDR3nt: TGTGCCAGCAGCTCGACTACAGGGTCCTCGTACAATGAGCAGTTCTTC; CDR3aa: CASSSTTGSSYNEQFF
d_gene: NA; j_gene: TRBJ1-2; v_gene: TRBV7-2; CDR3nt: TGTGCCAGCAGCTTAGGGGCCGGGGTCTATGGCTACACCTTC; CDR3aa: CASSLGAGVYGYTF
d_gene: NA; j_gene: TRBJ1-5; v_gene: TRBV2; CDR3nt: TGTGCCAGTAGGGGGGGTCTTAGCAATCAGCCCCAGCATTTT; CDR3aa: CASRGGLSNQPQHF
d_gene: TRBD1; j_gene: TRBJ2-7; v_gene: TRBV5-6; CDR3nt: TGTGCCAGCAGCCCAGACCCCGGGACAGGGGCATGGGGGGCCGAGCAGTACTTC; CDR3aa: CASSPDPGTGAWGAEQYF
d_gene: TRBD1; j_gene: TRBJ1-2; v_gene: TRBV15; CDR3nt: TGTGCCACCAGCAGACGAGACAGGGACTATGGCTACACCTTC; CDR3aa: CATSRRDRDYGYTF
d_gene: TRBD1; j_gene: TRBJ1-4; v_gene: TRBV5-1; CDR3nt: TGCGCCAGCAGCCCGGCCCGGGACAGGGTTGCAAGTCGGCTTGAAAAACTGTTTTTT; CDR3aa: CASSPARDRVASRLEKLFF
d_gene: TRBD2; j_gene: TRBJ2-1; v_gene: TRBV27; CDR3nt: TGTGCCAGCAGTTTAGGTAGCGGGACTGTTTACAATGAGCAGTTCTTC; CDR3aa: CASSLGSGTVYNEQFF
d_gene: TRBD2; j_gene: TRBJ2-5; v_gene: TRBV5-1; CDR3nt: TGCGCCAGCAGCTCGGGACTAGCGGGAGATCTAGGAAGAGAGACCCAGTACTTC; CDR3aa: CASSSGLAGDLGRETQYF
d_gene: TRBD1; j_gene: TRBJ2-2; v_gene: TRBV5-4; CDR3nt: TGTGCCAGCAGCTTTGGACAGGGGGCGCTAACCGGGGAGCTGTTTTTT; CDR3aa: CASSFGQGALTGELFF
d_gene: TRBD1; j_gene: TRBJ1-4; v_gene: TRBV7-9; CDR3nt: TGTGCCAGCACCGAGGTCGGTAGGACAGGGCATGAAAAACTGTTTTTT; CDR3aa: CASTEVGRTGHEKLFF
d_gene: TRBD1; j_gene: TRBJ1-5; v_gene: TRBV27; CDR3nt: TGTGCCCACGACCCGGGACAGGGTTGGACCCAATACCGACAGCCCCAGCATTTT; CDR3aa: CAHDPGQGWTQYRQPQHF
d_gene: TRBD2; j_gene: TRBJ2-3; v_gene: TRBV27; CDR3nt: TGTGCCAGCAGTTATGCGGGGGTGGCAGATACGCAGTATTTT; CDR3aa: CASSYAGVADTQYF
d_gene: NA; j_gene: TRBJ1-2; v_gene: TRBV28; CDR3nt: TGTGCCAGCAGCTACTTTGGGGGGAACTATGGCTACACCTTC; CDR3aa: CASSYFGGNYGYTF
d_gene: TRBD1; j_gene: TRBJ2-3; v_gene: TRBV11-1; CDR3nt: TGTGCCAGCAGCCGCAATCTAGTTGGACAGGATACAGATACGCAGTATTTT; CDR3aa: CASSRNLVGQDTDTQYF
d_gene: NA; j_gene: TRBJ2-7; v_gene: TRBV29-1; CDR3nt: TGCAGCGTTGTAGGGGTGGCCTACGAGCAGTACTTC; CDR3aa: CSVVGVAYEQYF
d_gene: NA; j_gene: TRBJ2-2; v_gene: TRBV12-5; CDR3nt: TGTGCTAGTGGCCGCCCCGGGGGGGAGCTGTTTTTT; CDR3aa: CASGRPGGELFF
d_gene: NA; j_gene: TRBJ2-3; v_gene: TRBV2; CDR3nt: TGTGCCAGCAAAGTACAGGCCTCTAGCACAGATACGCAGTATTTT; CDR3aa: CASKVQASSTDTQYF
d_gene: NA; j_gene: TRBJ2-2; v_gene: TRBV9; CDR3nt: TGTGCCAGCAGCGGGAGATCAAACACCGGGGAGCTGTTTTTT; CDR3aa: CASSGRSNTGELFF
d_gene: TRBD1; j_gene: TRBJ1-2; v_gene: TRBV29-1; CDR3nt: TGCAGCGTTCCGCACAGGGGGTATGGGGGCTACACCTTC; CDR3aa: CSVPHRGYGGYTF
d_gene: NA; j_gene: TRBJ1-4; v_gene: TRBV6-5; CDR3nt: TGTGCCAGCAGTCTGGGCCGTAATGAAAAACTGTTTTTT; CDR3aa: CASSLGRNEKLFF
d_gene: TRBD1; j_gene: TRBJ2-7; v_gene: TRBV28; CDR3nt: TGTGCCAGCAGCCCCCTCCGACAGGGGGACGAGCAGTACTTC; CDR3aa: CASSPLRQGDEQYF
d_gene: NA; j_gene: TRBJ1-2; v_gene: TRBV6-6; CDR3nt: TGTGCCAGCAGTTACACGGGAGCCCAGTCTAACTATGGCTACACCTTC; CDR3aa: CASSYTGAQSNYGYTF
d_gene: TRBD1; j_gene: TRBJ2-3; v_gene: TRBV15; CDR3nt: TGTGCCACCAGATCCACAGGGGGAAGCACAGATACGCAGTATTTT; CDR3aa: CATRSTGGSTDTQYF
d_gene: TRBD1; j_gene: TRBJ2-7; v_gene: TRBV29-1; CDR3nt: TGCAGCGTTGAAGTCCGGGACAGGTCTTACGAGCAGTACTTC; CDR3aa: CSVEVRDRSYEQYF
d_gene: TRBD1; j_gene: TRBJ1-3; v_gene: TRBV30; CDR3nt: TGTGCCTTCCTCGGACAGGGATTAGCTGGAAACACCATATATTTT; CDR3aa: CAFLGQGLAGNTIYF
d_gene: NA; j_gene: TRBJ2-4; v_gene: TRBV27; CDR3nt: TGTGCCAGCAGTTTATTGGCTCTCGGGTCTCCCAAAAACATTCAGTACTTC; CDR3aa: CASSLLALGSPKNIQYF
d_gene: TRBD1; j_gene: TRBJ2-2; v_gene: TRBV7-3; CDR3nt: TGTGCCAGCAGCCAAACAGGGGGAACAGGCGGGGAGCTGTTTTTT; CDR3aa: CASSQTGGTGGELFF
d_gene: NA; j_gene: TRBJ1-5; v_gene: TRBV2; CDR3nt: TGTGCCAGCCGCGGGGGTGGAGGGTATAGCAATCAGCCCCAGCATTTT; CDR3aa: CASRGGGGYSNQPQHF
d_gene: TRBD1; j_gene: TRBJ2-7; v_gene: TRBV28; CDR3nt: TGTGCCAGCAGACTCACAGGGGATTTCTCCTACGAGCAGTACTTC; CDR3aa: CASRLTGDFSYEQYF
d_gene: TRBD2; j_gene: TRBJ2-7; v_gene: TRBV28; CDR3nt: TGTGCCAGCAGTTCCCCTCAACGGACTAGCGGGGTCTACGAGCAGTACTTC; CDR3aa: CASSSPQRTSGVYEQYF
d_gene: NA; j_gene: TRBJ2-1; v_gene: TRBV7-9; CDR3nt: TGTGCCAGCAGCTTAGGGGCACGCAGCAATGAGCAGTTCTTC; CDR3aa: CASSLGARSNEQFF
d_gene: TRBD2; j_gene: TRBJ2-3; v_gene: TRBV27; CDR3nt: TGTGCCAGCAGTTCCCCTCGGGGTAGCGGGGGTACGCAGTATTTT; CDR3aa: CASSSPRGSGGTQYF
d_gene: NA; j_gene: TRBJ2-3; v_gene: TRBV7-3; CDR3nt: TGTGCCAGCAGCTTAAACCCCATCGGGAACACAGATACGCAGTATTTT; CDR3aa: CASSLNPIGNTDTQYF
d_gene: NA; j_gene: TRBJ2-3; v_gene: TRBV28; CDR3nt: TGTGCCAGCAGCCAATCTAGGAGTGGTACGCAGTATTTT; CDR3aa: CASSQSRSGTQYF
d_gene: TRBD2; j_gene: TRBJ2-2; v_gene: TRBV5-4; CDR3nt: TGTGCCAGCAGCTTGGATAGCGGGAGAGGGGAGCTGTTTTTT; CDR3aa: CASSLDSGRGELFF